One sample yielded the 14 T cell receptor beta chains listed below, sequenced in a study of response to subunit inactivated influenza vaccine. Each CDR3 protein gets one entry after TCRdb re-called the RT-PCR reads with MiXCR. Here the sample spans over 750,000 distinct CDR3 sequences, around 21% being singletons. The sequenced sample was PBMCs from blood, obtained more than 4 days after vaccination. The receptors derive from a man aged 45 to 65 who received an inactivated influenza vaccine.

DNA for the CDR3: TGTGCCATCAGTGGGGCTCAGGGTGCAACTAATGAAAAACTGTTTTTT. Its protein product is CAISGAQGATNEKLFF. V and J are TRBV10-3 and TRBJ1-4; D possibly corresponds to TRBD1 (5 bases). The CDR3 consists of 16 residues. V dropped 4 bases and J dropped 0 bases, with 12 bases sitting between them. Germline V gene lookup returns CDR1 ENHRY and CDR2 SYGVKD.

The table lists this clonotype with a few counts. The CDR3 reads CASSHRLAGPLGNEQFF. The CDR3 DNA is TGCGCCAGCAGCCACCGATTAGCGGGTCCACTGGGGAATGAGCAGTTCTTC. The chain uses TRBV4-1 and TRBJ2-1; 7 bases match TRBD2. Germline V CDR1 and CDR2: MGHRA, YSYEKL. CDR3 length equals 17 residues. After removal of 3 bases from V and 7 bases from J, the junction contained 15 bases not matched to a gene.

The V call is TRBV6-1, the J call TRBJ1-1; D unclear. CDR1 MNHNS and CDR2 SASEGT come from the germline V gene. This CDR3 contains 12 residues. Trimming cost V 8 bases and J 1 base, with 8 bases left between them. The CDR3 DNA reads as TGTGCCAGCGTACTCCGGAACACTGAAGCTTTCTTT. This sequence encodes CASVLRNTEAFF.

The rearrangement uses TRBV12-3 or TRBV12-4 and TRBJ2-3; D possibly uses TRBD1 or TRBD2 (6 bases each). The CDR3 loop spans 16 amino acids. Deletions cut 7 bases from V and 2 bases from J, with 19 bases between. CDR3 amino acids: CASTPVGGLNTDTQYF. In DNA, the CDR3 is TGTGCCAGCACCCCCGTGGGGGGCCTTAACACAGATACGCAGTATTTT.

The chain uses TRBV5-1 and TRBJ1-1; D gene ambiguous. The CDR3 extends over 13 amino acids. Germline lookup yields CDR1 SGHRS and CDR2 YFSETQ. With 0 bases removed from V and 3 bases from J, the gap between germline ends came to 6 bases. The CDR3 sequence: CASSLEFDTEAFF. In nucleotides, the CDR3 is TGCGCCAGCAGCTTGGAGTTCGACACTGAAGCTTTCTTT. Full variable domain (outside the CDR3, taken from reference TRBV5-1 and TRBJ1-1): KAGVTQTPRYLIKTRGQQVTLSCSPISGHRSVSWYQQTPGQGLQFLFEYFSETQRNKGNFPGRFSGRQFSNSRSEMNVSTLELGDSALYLCASSLEFDTEAFFGQGTRLTVV.

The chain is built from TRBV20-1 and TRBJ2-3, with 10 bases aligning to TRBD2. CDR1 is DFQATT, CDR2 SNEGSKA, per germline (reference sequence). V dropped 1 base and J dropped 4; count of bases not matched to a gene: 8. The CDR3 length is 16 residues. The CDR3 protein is CSARGPLAGSSDTQYF. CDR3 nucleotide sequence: TGCAGTGCTAGAGGGCCACTAGCGGGGAGTTCAGATACGCAGTATTTT.

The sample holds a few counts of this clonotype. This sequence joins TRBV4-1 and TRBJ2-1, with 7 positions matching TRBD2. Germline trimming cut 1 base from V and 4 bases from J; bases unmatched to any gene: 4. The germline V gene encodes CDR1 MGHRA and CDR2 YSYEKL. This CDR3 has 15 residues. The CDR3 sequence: CASSQVAGGYNEQFF. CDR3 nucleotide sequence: TGCGCCAGCAGCCAAGTTGCCGGGGGGTACAATGAGCAGTTCTTC.

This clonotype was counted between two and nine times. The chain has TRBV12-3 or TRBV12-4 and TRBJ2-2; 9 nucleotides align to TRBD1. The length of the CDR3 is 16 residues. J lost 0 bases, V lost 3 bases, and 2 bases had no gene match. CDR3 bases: TGTGCCAGCAGTTTCACAGGGGGCACGAACACCGGGGAGCTGTTTTTT. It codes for CASSFTGGTNTGELFF.

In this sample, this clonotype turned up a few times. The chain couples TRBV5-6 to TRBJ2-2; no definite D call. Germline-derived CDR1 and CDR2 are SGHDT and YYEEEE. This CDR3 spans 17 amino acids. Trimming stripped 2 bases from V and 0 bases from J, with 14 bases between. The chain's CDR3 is CASSLLGSQANTGELFF. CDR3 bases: TGTGCCAGCAGCTTACTTGGGTCCCAAGCGAACACCGGGGAGCTGTTTTTT. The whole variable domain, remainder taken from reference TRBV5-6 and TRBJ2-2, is DAGVTQSPTHLIKTRGQQVTLRCSPKSGHDTVSWYQQALGQGPQFIFQYYEEEERQRGNFPDRFSGHQFPNYSSELNVNALLLGDSALYLCASSLLGSQANTGELFFGEGSRLTVL.

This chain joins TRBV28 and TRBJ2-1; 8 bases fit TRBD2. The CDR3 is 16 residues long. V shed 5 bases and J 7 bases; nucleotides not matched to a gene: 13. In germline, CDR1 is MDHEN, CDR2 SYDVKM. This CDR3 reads CASSTPAGDLGNEQFF. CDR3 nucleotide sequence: TGTGCCAGCAGTACGCCAGCGGGAGATCTCGGGAATGAGCAGTTCTTC.

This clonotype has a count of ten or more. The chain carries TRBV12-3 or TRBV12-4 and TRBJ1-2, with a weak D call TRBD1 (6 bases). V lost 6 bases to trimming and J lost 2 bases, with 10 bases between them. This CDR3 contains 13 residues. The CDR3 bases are TGTGCCAGCAGCCCAGGACAGAACTATGGCTACACCTTC. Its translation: CASSPGQNYGYTF.

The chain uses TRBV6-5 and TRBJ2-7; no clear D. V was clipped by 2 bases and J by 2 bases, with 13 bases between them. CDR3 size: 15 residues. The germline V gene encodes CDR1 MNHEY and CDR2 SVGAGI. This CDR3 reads CASSYEVSRTYEQYF. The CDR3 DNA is TGTGCCAGCAGTTACGAGGTTAGCAGGACCTACGAGCAGTACTTC.

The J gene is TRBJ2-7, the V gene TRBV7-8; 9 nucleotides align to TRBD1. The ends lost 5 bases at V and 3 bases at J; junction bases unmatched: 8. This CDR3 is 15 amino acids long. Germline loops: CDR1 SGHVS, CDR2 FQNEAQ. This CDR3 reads CASSPGQGKNYEQYF. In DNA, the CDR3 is TGTGCCAGCAGCCCCGGACAGGGGAAGAACTACGAGCAGTACTTC.

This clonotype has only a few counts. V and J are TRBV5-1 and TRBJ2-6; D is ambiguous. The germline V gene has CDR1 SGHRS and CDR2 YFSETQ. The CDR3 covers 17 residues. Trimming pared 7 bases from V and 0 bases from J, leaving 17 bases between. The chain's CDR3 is CASGITDPLSGANVLTF. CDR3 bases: TGCGCCAGCGGCATTACTGACCCTCTCTCTGGGGCCAACGTCCTGACTTTC.